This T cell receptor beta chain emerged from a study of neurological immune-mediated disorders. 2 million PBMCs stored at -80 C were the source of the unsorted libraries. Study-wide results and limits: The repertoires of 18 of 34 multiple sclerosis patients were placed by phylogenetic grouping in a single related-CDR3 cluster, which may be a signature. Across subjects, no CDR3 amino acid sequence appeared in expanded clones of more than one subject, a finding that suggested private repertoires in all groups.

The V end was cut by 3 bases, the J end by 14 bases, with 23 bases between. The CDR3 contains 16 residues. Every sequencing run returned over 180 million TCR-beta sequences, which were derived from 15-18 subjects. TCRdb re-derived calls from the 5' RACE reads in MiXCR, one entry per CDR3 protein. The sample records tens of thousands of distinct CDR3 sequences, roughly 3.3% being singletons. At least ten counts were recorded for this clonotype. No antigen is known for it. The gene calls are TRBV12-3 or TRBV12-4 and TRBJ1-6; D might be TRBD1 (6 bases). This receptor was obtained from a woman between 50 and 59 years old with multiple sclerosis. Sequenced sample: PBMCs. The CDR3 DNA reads TGTGCCAGCAGTTTTCCCGCAGTGGGGGGCGCGAGGTCCCTCCACTTT. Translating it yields CASSFPAVGGARSLHF.